The present entry profiles one T cell receptor (beta chain) with its context. Its matching antigen is unknown. The primer mix had 52 TRBV and 13 TRBJ primers. TCRdb keeps only in-frame clones here, not all; method: immunoSEQ multiplex PCR. The table has some 21,000 clones, 93% seen once. The CDR3 is made up of 16 amino acids. Germline V gene sequence: CDR1 MDHEN, CDR2 SYDVKM. V was cut by 2 bases and J by 0 bases, with 13 bases left in between. This sample is drawn from a study of regulatory T cells. Study results and caveats: Skewed V and J usage and few unique V-J pairs marked patient repertoires, most in Tregs. Patient CD8+ T cells trended nonsignificantly toward lower Shannon entropy than control CD8+ cells.

Every patient with CD3G deficiency had evidence of autoimmunity. Patients, 2 to 39 years old, had expanded memory T-cell proportions. The specimen sequenced was CD8+ T cells sorted from blood. This clonotype originated in a child aged 2-15 years with CD3G deficiency. The J gene is TRBJ1-2, the V gene TRBV28; D unclear. CDR3 amino acids: CASSLRQGSANYGYTF. In DNA form, the CDR3 reads TGTGCCAGCAGTTTAAGGCAAGGGAGTGCTAACTATGGCTACACCTTC.